The 20 T cell receptor beta chains given below trace back to one sample, sequenced in a study of spatial heterogeneity in lung cancer (dated by TCRdb to 2018 to 2020). The sample's time point label, in plain terms: sample taken at primary tumor resection. Without any cell sorting, TCR sequencing was performed on whole RNA extracted either from tumor and nontumor lung tissue or from cryopreserved PBMC samples. Libraries were made using 5' RACE. Reads for this sample came from a NextSeq 500. TCRdb handled the public reads itself, with Q25 trimming in fastp and clone calling in MiXCR, and kept productive beta chains. Each record represents a unique CDR3 protein, reported with the most common genes and DNA among its rows. The sample data list 40,000 to 50,000 distinct CDR3 sequences, and 7.6% of these were observed just once. Jointly, the top ten make up approximately 13% of the sample. Material: PBMCs, obtained at surgery. Receptor source: a female donor with early-stage non-small cell lung cancer.

V is TRBV5-1 and J is TRBJ2-2; D might be TRBD2 (5 bases). This CDR3 spans 15 amino acids. The V end lost 4 bases, the J end lost 4 bases, and 14 bases lay between the germline ends. From germline, CDR1 is SGHRS and CDR2 YFSETQ. The CDR3 region is CASSQEARGTGELFF. The DNA of the CDR3 is TGCGCCAGCAGCCAGGAAGCCCGGGGCACCGGGGAGCTGTTTTTT.

This clonotype has a handful of counts. The V and J genes are TRBV6-5 and TRBJ1-2, with TRBD1 matching 11 bases. The CDR3 is made up of 16 amino acids. Germline values: CDR1 MNHEY, CDR2 SVGAGI. Losses at the gene ends were 6 bases for V and 8 bases for J; bases not matched to a gene: 14. The DNA of the CDR3 is TGTGCCAGCAGGTCGACCGGGACAGGGGGGATAGTGGGCTACACCTTC. This codes for CASRSTGTGGIVGYTF.

CDR3 coding DNA: TGCAGCGCAGGGAGTCCCGGGGAGCTGTTTTTT. Its protein product is CSAGSPGELFF. The chain combines TRBV29-1 with TRBJ2-2; D may be TRBD1 or TRBD2 (5 bases each). V shed 7 bases and J shed 6 bases, with 9 bases lying between them. The CDR3 length is 11 residues. Germline V gene data show CDR1 as SQVTM and CDR2 as ANQGSEA.

In its sample, this clonotype was seen many times. The genes are TRBV15 and TRBJ1-1, with no clear D. V lost 5 bases and J 1 base, leaving 8 bases between the germline ends. CDR3 length: 13 residues. In germline, CDR1 is LNHNV, CDR2 YYDKDF (reference sequence). CDR3: CATSPNRNTEAFF. CDR3 bases: TGTGCCACCAGCCCTAACAGGAACACTGAAGCTTTCTTT.

This clonotype was found a few times. The chain has TRBV5-6 and TRBJ2-1; D gene uncertain. CDR3 length: 14 residues. Trimming stripped 6 bases from V and 1 base from J, with 11 bases between. Germline values: CDR1 SGHDT, CDR2 YYEEEE. The CDR3 sequence: CASTLTESYNEQFF. CDR3 nucleotides: TGTGCCAGCACCCTTACCGAGTCCTACAATGAGCAGTTCTTC.

Comments on this clonotype: A read error may explain this, as a much larger clone is one base away. The J gene is TRBJ1-6, the V gene TRBV7-9; D remains unclear. Germline CDR1 is SEHNR and CDR2 is FQNEAQ (reference sequence). The CDR3 sequence is 15 residues long. The CDR3 here is CASSLGGLYNAPLHF. As DNA, the CDR3 is TGTGCCAGCAGCTTAGGGGGTCTCTATAATGCACCCCTCCACTTT. Supplemented by reference TRBV7-9 and TRBJ1-6, the full variable domain reads DTGVSQNPRHKITKRGQNVTFRCDPISEHNRLYWYRQTLGQGPEFLTYFQNEAQLEKSRLLSDRFSAERPKGSFSTLEIQRTEQGDSAMYLCASSLGGLYNAPLHFGNGTRLTVT.

This clonotype was counted ten times or more. CDR3 loop: CASSLEILADTQYF. CDR3 bases: TGTGCCAGCAGCTTAGAGATCTTGGCAGATACGCAGTATTTT. The rearrangement uses TRBV7-2 and TRBJ2-3; D remains ambiguous. The V gene lost 1 base and the J gene lost 4 bases, with 9 bases spanning the gap. The CDR3 loop spans 14 amino acids. Germline CDR1 is SGHTA and CDR2 is FQGNSA.

The table lists this clonotype with many counts. The chain combines TRBV12-3 or TRBV12-4 with TRBJ2-3; 8 nucleotides match TRBD1. The V segment lost 3 bases and the J segment 2 bases; nucleotides outside the gene matches: 4. The CDR3 extends over 15 amino acids. CDR3 residues: CASSLSRGHTDTQYF. DNA of the CDR3: TGTGCCAGCAGTTTGAGCAGGGGGCACACAGATACGCAGTATTTT.

This clonotype has ten or more counts. The chain carries TRBV20-1 and TRBJ1-4; D is unresolved. V was shortened by 6 bases and J by 5 bases, with 13 bases between the two germline ends. This CDR3 has 13 amino acids. Per germline, CDR1 DFQATT and CDR2 SNEGSKA (reference sequence). CDR3 in amino acids: CSALDFVNEKLFF. In DNA form, the CDR3 reads TGCAGTGCCCTCGATTTTGTAAATGAAAAACTGTTTTTT.

Many counts were recorded for this clonotype. The chain has TRBV7-2 and TRBJ1-2, with 7 bases lining up with TRBD1. The CDR3 covers 14 residues. Germline-derived CDR1 and CDR2 are SGHTA and FQGNSA. Trimming took 3 bases from V and 8 from J; bases not matched to a gene: 9. The CDR3 nucleotides are TGTGCCAGCAGCTTTGGGCAGGGGGAGGACGGCTACACCTTC. Translated: CASSFGQGEDGYTF. Variable domain in full (rest from reference TRBV7-2 and TRBJ1-2): GAGVSQSPSNKVTEKGKDVELRCDPISGHTALYWYRQSLGQGLEFLIYFQGNSAPDKSGLPSDRFSAERTGGSVSTLTIQRTQQEDSAVYLCASSFGQGEDGYTFGSGTRLTVV.

This clonotype was recorded a few times. V usage is TRBV9 and J usage is TRBJ1-2; 7 nucleotides line up with TRBD1. This CDR3 is built from 16 residues. Trimming at V came to 0 bases and at J to 6 bases, leaving 11 bases not matched to a gene. Germline loops: CDR1 SGDLS, CDR2 YYNGEE. The CDR3 nucleotides are TGTGCCAGCAGCGTAGAATGGGAGAGGACAGGAAATGGCTACACCTTC. Protein: CASSVEWERTGNGYTF.

Here the CDR3 reads CASRTTGGETQYF. CDR3 nucleotide sequence: TGTGCCAGCAGGACGACAGGGGGAGAGACCCAGTACTTC. The chain employs TRBV2 and TRBJ2-5, with 9 bases aligning to TRBD1. Germline CDR1 reads SNHLY; CDR2 reads FYNNEI. After removal of 6 bases from V and 4 bases from J, the junction contained 3 bases not matched to a gene. The CDR3 has 13 residues.

This chain links TRBV30 with TRBJ1-2; D gene uncertain. V lost 0 bases to trimming and J lost 8 bases, with 10 bases between them. Germline V lookup: CDR1 GTSNPN, CDR2 SVGIG (reference sequence). CDR3 length: 12 residues. CDR3 sequence: CAWSVAAEGYTF. CDR3 bases: TGTGCCTGGAGTGTCGCGGCGGAAGGCTACACCTTC.

The V gene is TRBV12-3 or TRBV12-4, the J gene TRBJ2-4; 8 bases line up with TRBD1. There are 17 residues in the CDR3. V lost 0 bases to trimming and J lost 4 bases; unmatched junction nucleotides: 8. Here the CDR3 DNA reads TGTGCCAGCAGTTTAGCTGGGACAGGAGTCGTTAAAAACATTCAGTACTTC. This gives the protein CASSLAGTGVVKNIQYF.

The table lists this clonotype with many counts. The CDR3 DNA reads as TGTGCCAGCAGCTTAGCGGGGCAGGGGTTCTCACCCCTCCACTTT. Translating it yields CASSLAGQGFSPLHF. The chain uses TRBV7-9 and TRBJ1-6; D might be TRBD1 (6 bases). Germline assignment: CDR1 SEHNR and CDR2 FQNEAQ (reference sequence). The CDR3 runs 15 residues. With 0 bases removed from V and 10 bases from J, the gap between germline ends came to 13 bases. The variable domain in full, with the rest retrieved from reference TRBV7-9 and TRBJ1-6, is DTGVSQNPRHKITKRGQNVTFRCDPISEHNRLYWYRQTLGQGPEFLTYFQNEAQLEKSRLLSDRFSAERPKGSFSTLEIQRTEQGDSAMYLCASSLAGQGFSPLHFGNGTRLTVT.

The genes are TRBV12-3 or TRBV12-4 and TRBJ1-1, with TRBD1 as a possible D gene (5 bases). The CDR3 consists of 14 residues. The V end was cut by 5 bases, the J end by 2 bases, with 12 bases between. The CDR3: CASSRGGYNTEAFF. CDR3 nucleotides: TGTGCCAGCAGTAGGGGCGGGTATAACACTGAAGCTTTCTTT.

This clonotype has ten or more counts. The chain couples TRBV29-1 to TRBJ2-7, with TRBD1 as a possible D gene (6 bases). The CDR3 loop spans 12 amino acids. The germline gives CDR1 SQVTM, CDR2 ANQGSEA. Trimming took off 4 bases at V and 4 bases at J, with 11 bases between the two ends. DNA for the CDR3: TGCAGCGTTGCAGAGCAGGGGTACGAGCAGTACTTC. This encodes CSVAEQGYEQYF.

This clonotype was observed many times. The J gene is TRBJ2-2, the V gene TRBV4-2; no definite D call. CDR1 is LGHNA, CDR2 YNFKEQ, per germline. The CDR3 covers 16 residues. Trimming stripped 1 base from V and 3 bases from J, with 12 bases between. Here the CDR3 DNA reads TGTGCCAGCAGCCAAGGCCCGATTCGTGACACCGGGGAGCTGTTTTTT. Amino acid sequence: CASSQGPIRDTGELFF.

This clonotype has more than one count but fewer than ten. The CDR3 nucleotides read TGTGCCAGCAGCTTTGATACGAACACCGGGGAGCTGTTTTTT. Protein: CASSFDTNTGELFF. The chain combines TRBV7-9 with TRBJ2-2; D gene ambiguous. V dropped 3 bases and J dropped 0 bases, with 5 bases sitting between them. In germline, CDR1 is SEHNR, CDR2 FQNEAQ (reference sequence). CDR3 length: 14 amino acids.

This clonotype appeared a few times. V is TRBV19 and J is TRBJ1-3; tentative D call: TRBD1 (6 bases). CDR3 length: 15 residues. Germline CDR1 is LNHDA and CDR2 is SQIVND (reference sequence). With 5 bases removed from V and 0 bases from J, the gap between germline ends came to 11 bases. The CDR3 DNA reads as TGTGCCAGTAGTCAGGACAGAAGCTCTGGAAACACCATATATTTT. Its protein product is CASSQDRSSGNTIYF.